This TCR beta chain comes out of a study of T cells in Graves' hyperthyroidism and ophthalmopathy. Study-wide background: Peripheral blood was taken when the disease was first diagnosed, before any treatment began. Study findings and constraints: Onset of ophthalmopathy came a median around 7.1 months after the model predicted it.

Diagnoses were made from clinical symptoms, serum measures (thyroxine and TRAb), thyroid ultrasound and orbital computed tomography. This clonotype occurred a few times. What it recognizes is unknown. Amplified TCR beta CDR3 regions came from RNA transcripts. The HTBI primer set served for first-round RT-PCR of the TCR CDR3. TCRdb processed the multiplex PCR reads anew with MiXCR; each CDR3 protein has one entry. This sample has 650,000 to 700,000 distinct CDR3 sequences; 15% to 20% occur once, and the top ten carry roughly a sixth. Trimming left V 2 bases short and J 4 bases short, with 11 bases between. The germline V gene has CDR1 SNHLY and CDR2 FYNNEI. The CDR3 has 14 amino acids.

This TCR came from a man aged 45-60 years with Graves' hyperthyroidism. Sequenced material: blood. The J gene is TRBJ1-2, the V gene TRBV2; TRBD1 is a possible D gene (5 bases). The CDR3 sequence is CASSELGTGYGYTF. Here the CDR3 DNA reads TGTGCCAGCAGTGAACTAGGGACGGGCTATGGCTACACCTTC.